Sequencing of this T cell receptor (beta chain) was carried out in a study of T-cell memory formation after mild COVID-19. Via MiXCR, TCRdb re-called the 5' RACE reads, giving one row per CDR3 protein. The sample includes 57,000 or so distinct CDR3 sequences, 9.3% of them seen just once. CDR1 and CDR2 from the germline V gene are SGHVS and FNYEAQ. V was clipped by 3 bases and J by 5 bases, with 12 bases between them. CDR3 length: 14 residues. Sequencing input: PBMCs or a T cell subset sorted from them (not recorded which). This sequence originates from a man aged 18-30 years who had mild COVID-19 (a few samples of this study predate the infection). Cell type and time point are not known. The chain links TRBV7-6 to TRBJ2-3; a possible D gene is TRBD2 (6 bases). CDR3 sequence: CASSFTLAIDTQYF. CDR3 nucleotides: TGTGCCAGCAGCTTCACACTAGCTATAGATACGCAGTATTTT.